The 18 T cell receptor beta chains presented below share a single source sample, sequenced in a study of blood T cell repertoires in COVID-19. The protocol was immunoSEQ multiplex PCR, while the TCRdb copy is restricted to in-frame clones and leaves out a portion. This repertoire shows 300,000 to 450,000 clones, 80% to 90% found once; its top ten account for around 1%. The sample taken for sequencing was PBMCs or T cells enriched from blood (not recorded which). The receptor source for this set is a man aged 18 to 30 who had recovered from COVID-19.

The chain uses TRBV7-3 and TRBJ2-2; 7 nucleotides match TRBD1. This CDR3 is built from 16 residues. With V trimmed by 7 bases and J by 4 bases, 12 bases remained unmatched. Germline V CDR1 and CDR2: SGHTA, FQGTGA. The CDR3 DNA reads as TGTGCCAGCAAAAATACCGGGACAGTTGGCACCGGGGAGCTGTTTTTT. Its protein is CASKNTGTVGTGELFF.

The rearrangement joins TRBV9 to TRBJ2-2; TRBD1 aligns across 8 bases. Germline assignment: CDR1 SGDLS and CDR2 YYNGEE. The CDR3 contains 15 residues. J gave up 4 bases and V 3 bases, and 5 bases lay outside the gene matches. This CDR3 reads CASSALQGGTGELFF. Here the CDR3 DNA reads TGTGCCAGCAGCGCGCTACAGGGGGGCACCGGGGAGCTGTTTTTT.

The chain couples TRBV4-3 to TRBJ2-3, with 7 bases identical to TRBD2. CDR1 LGHNA and CDR2 YSLEER come from the germline V gene. The CDR3 runs to 16 residues. Trimming at V came to 1 base and at J to 5 bases, leaving 9 bases not matched to a gene. As DNA, the CDR3 is TGCGCCAGCAGCCAAGGGGGAGGGAGTCGTGGAGATACGCAGTATTTT. This encodes CASSQGGGSRGDTQYF.

The chain uses TRBV7-9 and TRBJ2-7; D is possibly TRBD1 (6 bases). V was shortened by 5 bases and J by 3 bases, with 14 bases between the two germline ends. This CDR3 has 14 amino acids. Germline V gene sequence: CDR1 SEHNR, CDR2 FQNEAQ (reference sequence). CDR3 residues: CASSPRQVLYEQYF. In DNA form, the CDR3 reads TGTGCCAGCAGCCCGAGACAGGTCCTCTACGAGCAGTACTTC.

This rearrangement joins TRBV7-7 to TRBJ1-1; D might be TRBD1 (5 bases). With 5 bases removed from V and 4 bases from J, the gap between germline ends came to 11 bases. The CDR3 sequence is 13 residues long. Germline V lookup: CDR1 SSHAT, CDR2 FNYEAQ (reference sequence). The chain's CDR3 is CASSPVGGTEAFF. The CDR3, as DNA: TGTGCCAGCAGCCCCGTGGGGGGCACTGAAGCTTTCTTT.

V is TRBV2 and J is TRBJ2-7, with 11 bases matching TRBD2. The trim removed 9 bases at V and 5 bases at J, leaving 15 bases unmatched. Per germline, CDR1 SNHLY and CDR2 FYNNEI. The CDR3 consists of 16 residues. CDR3 sequence reads: CASRAPAASGRNEQYF. Written as DNA, the CDR3 is TGTGCCAGTAGGGCCCCGGCGGCTAGCGGGAGGAACGAGCAGTACTTC.

This chain uses TRBV7-9 with TRBJ1-2, with a tentative D call TRBD1 (6 bases). Germline loops: CDR1 SEHNR, CDR2 FQNEAQ (reference sequence). Between the trimmed V and J ends, which lost 5 bases and 6 bases, there was a span of 16 bases. The CDR3 is 14 residues long. The CDR3, as DNA: TGTGCCAGCAGCCCGGGGGGGACAATCAATGGCTACACCTTC. Translation gives CASSPGGTINGYTF.

In DNA form, the CDR3 reads TGTGCCAGCAGCCAAGACCGTAGCAATCAGCCCCAGCATTTT. Translated, it gives CASSQDRSNQPQHF. This chain links TRBV4-2 with TRBJ1-5; D is unresolved. Trimming cost V 0 bases and J 0 bases, with 3 bases left between them. CDR1 is LGHNA and CDR2 is YNFKEQ in the germline V gene. The CDR3 sequence is 14 residues long.

The gene calls are TRBV19 and TRBJ2-1; 10 nucleotides align to TRBD2. From germline, CDR1 is LNHDA and CDR2 SQIVND (reference sequence). V was clipped by 6 bases and J by 4 bases; unmatched bases: 12. The CDR3 length is 17 residues. As DNA, the CDR3 is TGTGCCAGTAGCGAAGACCACGGGACTAGCGAGTACAATGAGCAGTTCTTC. Protein product: CASSEDHGTSEYNEQFF.

This clone was seen only once. This chain connects TRBV7-2 to TRBJ2-2; 12 bases line up with TRBD2. CDR1 is SGHTA and CDR2 is FQGNSA in the germline V gene. The CDR3 consists of 16 residues. The V segment lost 7 bases and the J segment 6 bases; nucleotides outside the gene matches: 9. CDR3 in amino acids: CASTYPLAGGPGELFF. The CDR3 nucleotides are TGTGCCAGCACCTATCCCCTAGCGGGAGGGCCCGGGGAGCTGTTTTTT.

V usage is TRBV27 and J usage is TRBJ2-7, with TRBD1 identical over 10 bases. Losses at the gene ends were 5 bases for V and 4 bases for J; bases not matched to a gene: 8. Germline CDR1 MNHEY, CDR2 SMNVEV (reference sequence). The CDR3 spans 15 residues. The CDR3 nucleotides are TGTGCCAGCAGTCCCTCGGGACAGGGGTCATACGAGCAGTACTTC. Its protein product is CASSPSGQGSYEQYF.

This chain uses TRBV27 with TRBJ2-3, with 8 bases fitting TRBD1. Germline V lookup: CDR1 MNHEY, CDR2 SMNVEV (reference sequence). CDR3 length: 15 amino acids. The V segment lost 2 bases and the J segment 8 bases; nucleotides outside the gene matches: 9. CDR3 amino acids: CASSLGGQGAGTQYF. The CDR3 DNA reads TGTGCCAGCAGTTTAGGAGGTCAGGGGGCTGGTACGCAGTATTTT.

CDR3 residues: CASSLERDQPQHF. The DNA for the CDR3 is TGTGCCAGCAGCTTAGAGCGGGATCAGCCCCAGCATTTT. The J gene is TRBJ1-5, the V gene TRBV7-2, with D unclear. The CDR3 has 13 amino acids. Looked up from germline, CDR1 is SGHTA and CDR2 is FQGNSA. Trimming took 1 base from V and 5 from J, leaving 6 bases between them.

The V gene is TRBV7-3, the J gene TRBJ2-2; possibly TRBD2 for D (5 bases). Germline assignment: CDR1 SGHTA and CDR2 FQGTGA. V lost 5 bases and J 10 bases, leaving 11 bases between the germline ends. The CDR3 has 12 amino acids. The CDR3 nucleotides are TGTGCCAGCAGCCCCGGAGGAGTGGAGCTGTTTTTT. It codes for CASSPGGVELFF.

The chain is built from TRBV19 and TRBJ2-1; no firm D call. V lost 4 bases, J lost 0 bases, and 16 bases lay in between. This CDR3 comprises 17 residues. Per germline, CDR1 LNHDA and CDR2 SQIVND (reference sequence). Here the CDR3 DNA reads TGTGCCAGTAGTACTACCCCCCTGACAAGCTCCTACAATGAGCAGTTCTTC. The encoded protein is CASSTTPLTSSYNEQFF. Filled out from reference TRBV19 and TRBJ2-1, the complete variable domain reads DGGITQSPKYLFRKEGQNVTLSCEQNLNHDAMYWYRQDPGQGLRLIYYSQIVNDFQKGDIAEGYSVSREKKESFPLTVTSAQKNPTAFYLCASSTTPLTSSYNEQFFGPGTRLTVL.

This clone appeared a single time. The gene calls are TRBV29-1 and TRBJ2-1; 9 nucleotides align to TRBD2. Germline-derived CDR1 and CDR2 are SQVTM and ANQGSEA. V lost 6 bases, J lost 4 bases, and 10 bases stayed unmatched. This CDR3 region has 15 residues. The CDR3 sequence is CSVKTGTSRYNEQFF. In nucleotides, the CDR3 is TGCAGCGTCAAAACAGGGACTAGCCGATACAATGAGCAGTTCTTC.

The gene calls are TRBV27 and TRBJ2-7; TRBD2 agrees at 13 bases. The CDR3 is made up of 16 amino acids. V was pared by 5 bases and J by 7 bases, with 11 bases of the junction left unmatched. Looked up from germline, CDR1 is MNHEY and CDR2 is SMNVEV (reference sequence). CDR3 sequence: CASSRQRTSGSFEQYF. CDR3 DNA sequence: TGTGCCAGCAGTCGCCAACGGACTAGCGGGAGTTTTGAGCAGTACTTC.

This chain joins TRBV5-4 and TRBJ1-2; TRBD1 aligns across 8 bases. In germline, CDR1 is SGHNT, CDR2 YYREEE (reference sequence). The V segment lost 3 bases and the J segment 5 bases; nucleotides outside the gene matches: 12. The CDR3 extends over 16 amino acids. Written as DNA, the CDR3 is TGTGCCAGCAGCTCACAAGGGACAGGCATTCCTTATGGCTACACCTTC. It is translated as CASSSQGTGIPYGYTF.